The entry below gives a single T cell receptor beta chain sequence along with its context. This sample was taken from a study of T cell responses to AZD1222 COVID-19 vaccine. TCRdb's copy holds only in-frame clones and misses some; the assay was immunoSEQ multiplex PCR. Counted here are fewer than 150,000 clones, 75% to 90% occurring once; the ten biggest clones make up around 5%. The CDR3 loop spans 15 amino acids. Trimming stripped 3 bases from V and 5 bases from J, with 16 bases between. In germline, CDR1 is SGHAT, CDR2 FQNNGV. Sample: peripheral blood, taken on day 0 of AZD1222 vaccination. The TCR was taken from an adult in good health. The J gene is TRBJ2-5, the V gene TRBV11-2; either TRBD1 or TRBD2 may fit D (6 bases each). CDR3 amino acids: CASSLRDTKLETQYF. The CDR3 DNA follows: TGTGCCAGCAGCTTGCGGGACACTAAGTTGGAGACCCAGTACTTC.